This T cell receptor beta chain stems from a study of vaccination effects on CD4 cells after COVID-19. This clone showed up just a few times. Its antigen is as yet unknown. The table came from immunoSEQ multiplex PCR; TCRdb's copy has only in-frame clones and leaves some out. There are about 35,000 clones in the sample; 65% to 70% occur only once, and 4% to 4.5% lies in the top ten. The culture ran for 9 to 11 days, and then CD4+ T cells were isolated. Trimming removed 1 base from V and 0 bases from J, with 6 bases in between. The length of the CDR3 is 14 residues. Germline CDR1 reads LNHDA; CDR2 reads SQIVND (reference sequence).

Specimen: CD4+ T cells from PBMCs cultured without peptide, collected before COVID-19 vaccination. The J gene is TRBJ2-5, the V gene TRBV19; D remains ambiguous. The sequence was collected from a human donor who received a COVID-19 vaccine. The CDR3 is CASSIVDNQETQYF. The CDR3 DNA follows: TGTGCCAGTAGTATAGTAGATAACCAAGAGACCCAGTACTTC.